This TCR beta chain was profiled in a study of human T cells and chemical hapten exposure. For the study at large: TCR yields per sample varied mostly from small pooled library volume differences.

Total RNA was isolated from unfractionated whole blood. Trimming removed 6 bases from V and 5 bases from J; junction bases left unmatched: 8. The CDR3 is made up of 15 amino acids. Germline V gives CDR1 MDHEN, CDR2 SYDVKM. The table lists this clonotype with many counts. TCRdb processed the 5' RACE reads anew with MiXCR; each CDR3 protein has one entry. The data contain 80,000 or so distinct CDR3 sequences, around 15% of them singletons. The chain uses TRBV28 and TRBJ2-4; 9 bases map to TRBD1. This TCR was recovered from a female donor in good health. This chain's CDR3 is CASSQKQGAQNIQYF. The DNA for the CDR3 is TGTGCCAGCAGCCAAAAACAGGGGGCCCAAAACATTCAGTACTTC.